This T cell receptor (beta chain) derives from a study of blood T cells in healthy people across ages. Notes on the study in general: Naive CD4+ cell counts and diversity both ran higher in long-lived than in aged donors.

This clonotype turned up a few times. No antigen is known for it. The use of a sample-barcoded 5' primer and a J-beta primer mix characterized a second PCR of roughly 6 to 11 cycles. TCRdb reprocessed the 5' RACE reads via MiXCR and lists one record per CDR3 protein. The sample consists of more than 1 million distinct CDR3 sequences, roughly 45% of them appearing once. Each sample yielded at least 7 million isolated PBMCs. Germline V gives CDR1 MDHEN, CDR2 SYDVKM. V was clipped by 6 bases and J by 3 bases; unmatched bases: 10. The CDR3 is 15 amino acids. The sequencing input was blood. V gene TRBV28 combines with J gene TRBJ2-7; 8 bases match TRBD1. The TCR sequence derives from an older woman in good health. Written as DNA, the CDR3 is TGTGCCAGCAGCGTCCGACAGGGGAGCCTCTACGAGCAGTACTTC. Its protein is CASSVRQGSLYEQYF.